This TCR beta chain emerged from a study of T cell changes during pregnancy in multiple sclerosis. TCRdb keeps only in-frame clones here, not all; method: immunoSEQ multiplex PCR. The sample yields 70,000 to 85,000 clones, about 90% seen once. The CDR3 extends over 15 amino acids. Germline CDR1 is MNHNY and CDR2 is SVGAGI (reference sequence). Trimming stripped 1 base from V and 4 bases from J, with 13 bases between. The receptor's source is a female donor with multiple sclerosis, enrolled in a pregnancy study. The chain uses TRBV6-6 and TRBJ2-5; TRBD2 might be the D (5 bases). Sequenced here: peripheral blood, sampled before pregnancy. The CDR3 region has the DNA TGTGCCAGCAGTTACTTCCCCGGGGTCGCAGAGACCCAGTACTTC. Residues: CASSYFPGVAETQYF.